This TCR beta chain is drawn from a study of long-term antiretroviral therapy in people with HIV. Germline V gives CDR1 SGHAT, CDR2 FQNNGV. This CDR3 has 14 amino acids. Deletions cut 2 bases from V and 3 bases from J, with 9 bases between. This was the immunoSEQ v3.0 assay at survey level. The method was immunoSEQ multiplex PCR; TCRdb's version includes in-frame clones alone and lacks a portion of them. Counted here are 20,000 or so clones, 76% occurring once; the ten biggest clones make up about 15%. This clone showed up just once. The chain uses TRBV11-2 and TRBJ2-3, with D tentatively TRBD1 (5 bases). This clonotype was sampled from a woman aged 45-65 years with HIV. The sample consisted of unsorted PBMCs, taken 0.5 years before starting antiretroviral therapy. The CDR3 is CASSLQGWTDTQYF. CDR3 bases: TGTGCCAGCAGCTTACAGGGTTGGACAGATACGCAGTATTTT. The full variable domain, rest sourced from reference TRBV11-2 and TRBJ2-3, is EAGVAQSPRYKIIEKRQSVAFWCNPISGHATLYWYQQILGQGPKLLIQFQNNGVVDDSQLPKDRFSAERLKGVDSTLKIQPAKLEDSAVYLCASSLQGWTDTQYFGPGTRLTVL.